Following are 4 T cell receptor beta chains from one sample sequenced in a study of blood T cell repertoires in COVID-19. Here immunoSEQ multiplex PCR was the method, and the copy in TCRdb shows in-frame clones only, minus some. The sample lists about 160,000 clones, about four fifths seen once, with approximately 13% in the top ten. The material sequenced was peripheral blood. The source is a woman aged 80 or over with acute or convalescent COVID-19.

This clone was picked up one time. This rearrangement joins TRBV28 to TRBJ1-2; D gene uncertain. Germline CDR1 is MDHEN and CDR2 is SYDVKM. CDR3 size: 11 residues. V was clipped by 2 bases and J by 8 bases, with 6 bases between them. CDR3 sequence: CASSLGRGYTF. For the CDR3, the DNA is TGTGCCAGCAGTTTAGGCCGAGGCTACACCTTC.

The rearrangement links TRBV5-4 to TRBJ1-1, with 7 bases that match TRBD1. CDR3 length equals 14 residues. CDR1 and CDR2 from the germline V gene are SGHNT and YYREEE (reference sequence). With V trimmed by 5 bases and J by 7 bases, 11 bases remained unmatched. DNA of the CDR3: TGTGCCAGCAGTTCAACACAGGGGCGGGGTGAAGCTTTCTTT. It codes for CASSSTQGRGEAFF.

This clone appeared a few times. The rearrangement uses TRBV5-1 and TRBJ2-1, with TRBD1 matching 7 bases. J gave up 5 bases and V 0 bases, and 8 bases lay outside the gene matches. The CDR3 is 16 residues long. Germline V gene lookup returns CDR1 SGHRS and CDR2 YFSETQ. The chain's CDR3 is CASSLVYRGRDNEQFF. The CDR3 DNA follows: TGCGCCAGCAGCTTGGTGTACAGGGGTCGGGACAATGAGCAGTTCTTC.

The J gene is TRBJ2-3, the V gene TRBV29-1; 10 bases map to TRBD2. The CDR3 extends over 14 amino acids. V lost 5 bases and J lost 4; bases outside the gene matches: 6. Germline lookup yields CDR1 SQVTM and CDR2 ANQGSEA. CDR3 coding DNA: TGCAGCGTTAGCGGGAGGGCCGGAGCAGATACGCAGTATTTT. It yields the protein CSVSGRAGADTQYF.